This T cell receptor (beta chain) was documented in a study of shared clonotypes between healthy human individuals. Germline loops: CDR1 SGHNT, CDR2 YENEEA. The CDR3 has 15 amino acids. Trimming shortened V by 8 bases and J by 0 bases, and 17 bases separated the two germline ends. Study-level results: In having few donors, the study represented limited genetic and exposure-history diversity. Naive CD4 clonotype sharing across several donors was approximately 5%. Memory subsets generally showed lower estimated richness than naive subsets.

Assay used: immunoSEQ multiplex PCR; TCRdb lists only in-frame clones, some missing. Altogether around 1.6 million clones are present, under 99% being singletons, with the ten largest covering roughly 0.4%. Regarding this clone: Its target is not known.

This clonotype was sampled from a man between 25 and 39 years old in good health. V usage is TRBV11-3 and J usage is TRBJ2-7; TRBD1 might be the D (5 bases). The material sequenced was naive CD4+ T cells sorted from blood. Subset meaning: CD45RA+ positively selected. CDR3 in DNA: TGTGCCAGCTCCCCTTTGGACACGCTCTCCTACGAGCAGTACTTC. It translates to CASSPLDTLSYEQYF.